The rows below give T cell receptor beta chains drawn from one sample of a study of blood T cell repertoires in COVID-19. TCRdb's table, derived via immunoSEQ multiplex PCR, lists solely in-frame clones and lacks some. The table shows 49,000 or so clones, with approximately 83% occurring only once. The sample consisted of peripheral blood. These receptors originate from an elderly woman with COVID-19, enrolled during active disease. Each CDR3 is given with its conserved first and last residue. A D gene is named only where the DNA matches it firmly. Clone size is not always given. Where it is, it says once, few, many or a class for expanded clones.

>TRBD2|NA|TRBV7-3|TRBJ2-3
CASSLAGGTDTQYF
TGTGCCAGCAGCTTAGCGGGGGGCACAGATACGCAGTATTTT
>NA|NA|TRBV7-2|TRBJ1-1
CASSSGPSGGSTEAFF
TGTGCCAGCAGCTCGGGACCCTCGGGGGGGAGCACTGAAGCTTTCTTT
>TRBD2|NA|TRBV6-6|TRBJ2-1
CASSYSHLAGYNEQFF
TGTGCCAGCAGTTACTCGCATCTAGCGGGTTACAATGAGCAGTTCTTC
>NA|NA|TRBV5-1|TRBJ2-7
CASSLQGGLYEQYF
TGCGCCAGCAGCTTGCAGGGGGGTCTCTACGAGCAGTACTTC
>NA|NA|TRBV20-1|TRBJ2-1
CSASFRGSYNEQFF
TGCAGTGCTAGTTTCCGGGGTAGCTACAATGAGCAGTTCTTC
>NA|NA|TRBV7-8|TRBJ2-7
CASSLEAGEQYF
TGTGCCAGCAGCTTAGAGGCGGGGGAGCAGTACTTC
>NA|NA|TRBV27|TRBJ1-4
CASGRGGAAGKLFF
TGTGCCAGCGGCAGAGGGGGGGCGGCTGGAAAACTGTTTTTT
>TRBD1|once|TRBV7-9|TRBJ2-7
CASSIQGIYEQYF
TGTGCCAGCAGCATACAGGGGATCTACGAGCAGTACTTC
>TRBD1|many|TRBV29-1|TRBJ1-6
CSVEPRTGVSPLHF
TGCAGCGTTGAACCGAGGACAGGGGTTTCACCCCTCCACTTT
>TRBD2|few|TRBV7-3|TRBJ2-3
CASSPLAGGSDTQYF
TGTGCCAGCAGCCCCCTAGCGGGAGGGTCAGATACGCAGTATTTT
>NA|once|TRBV5-1|TRBJ1-5
CASSLGGTANQPQHF
TGCGCCAGCAGCTTGGGTGGCACAGCCAATCAGCCCCAGCATTTT
>TRBD2|NA|TRBV6-1|TRBJ2-1
CASSERLAGGPSYNEQFF
TGTGCCAGCAGTGAAAGACTAGCGGGAGGGCCCTCCTACAATGAGCAGTTCTTC
>NA|NA|TRBV28|TRBJ1-3
CASSFRGGGNTIYF
TGTGCCAGCAGTTTCCGGGGAGGTGGAAACACCATATATTTT
>NA|few|TRBV7-8|TRBJ1-5
CASSPRTDYSNQPQHF
TGTGCCAGCAGCCCTCGGACAGATTATAGCAATCAGCCCCAGCATTTT
>NA|NA|TRBV6-5|TRBJ1-2
CASSYSRQVYGYTF
TGTGCCAGCAGTTACTCGCGACAGGTCTATGGCTACACCTTC
>NA|NA|TRBV5-1|TRBJ2-5
CASSPDNQETQYF
TGCGCCAGCAGCCCCGACAATCAAGAGACCCAGTACTTC
>TRBD1|NA|TRBV7-2|TRBJ2-7
CASSLGQGHEQYF
TGTGCCAGCAGCTTAGGACAGGGCCACGAGCAGTACTTC
>NA|NA|TRBV12-3/TRBV12-4|TRBJ2-7
CASSSSGPPRQYF
TGTGCCAGCAGTTCAAGCGGACCCCCTCGGCAGTACTTC
>TRBD2|NA|TRBV19|TRBJ2-7
CASSPGLAEYEQYF
TGTGCCAGTAGCCCCGGACTAGCGGAGTACGAGCAGTACTTC
>TRBD2|NA|TRBV6-2/TRBV6-3|TRBJ2-7
CASSYRAGGNSYEQYF
TGTGCCAGCAGTTACCGGGCGGGGGGCAACTCCTACGAGCAGTACTTC
>NA|NA|TRBV19|TRBJ2-2
CASSMKANPNTGELFF
TGTGCCAGTAGTATGAAAGCAAACCCGAACACCGGGGAGCTGTTTTTT
>TRBD1|NA|TRBV5-1|TRBJ2-2
CASSWGQPNTGELFF
TGCGCCAGCAGCTGGGGACAGCCGAACACCGGGGAGCTGTTTTTT
>NA|NA|TRBV7-9|TRBJ1-3
CASSFRTTVSGNTIYF
TGTGCCAGCAGCTTCCGTACGACAGTCTCTGGAAACACCATATATTTT
>NA|NA|TRBV7-2|TRBJ2-2
CASSLVRQSGTGELFF
TGTGCCAGCAGCTTAGTACGGCAGTCAGGGACCGGGGAGCTGTTTTTT
>TRBD2|NA|TRBV6-6|TRBJ2-7
CASSWREGGTGEQYF
TGTGCCAGCAGTTGGCGGGAGGGGGGTACGGGCGAGCAGTACTTC
>NA|NA|TRBV5-6|TRBJ1-6
CASSLGRESPLHF
TGTGCCAGCAGCCTGGGCCGGGAGTCACCCCTCCACTTT
>NA|NA|TRBV12-1|TRBJ2-3
CASSFLLAGRDTQYF
TGTGCCAGCAGCTTTTTGCTAGCGGGGAGGGATACGCAGTATTTT
>TRBD1|NA|TRBV6-1|TRBJ1-4
CASSGTVGTGGEKLFF
TGTGCCAGCAGTGGGACGGTCGGGACAGGTGGTGAAAAACTGTTTTTT
>NA|NA|TRBV19|TRBJ2-6
CASSLRAGVWAGANVLTF
TGTGCCAGTAGTCTCCGGGCAGGGGTCTGGGCTGGGGCCAACGTCCTGACTTTC
>TRBD2|NA|TRBV5-1|TRBJ2-7
CASSLGLTSGEVYEQYF
TGCGCCAGCAGCTTAGGATTGACTAGCGGAGAAGTCTACGAGCAGTACTTC
>NA|NA|TRBV6-5|TRBJ1-2
CASSRDNGNYGYTF
TGTGCCAGCAGCCGTGATAACGGGAACTATGGCTACACCTTC